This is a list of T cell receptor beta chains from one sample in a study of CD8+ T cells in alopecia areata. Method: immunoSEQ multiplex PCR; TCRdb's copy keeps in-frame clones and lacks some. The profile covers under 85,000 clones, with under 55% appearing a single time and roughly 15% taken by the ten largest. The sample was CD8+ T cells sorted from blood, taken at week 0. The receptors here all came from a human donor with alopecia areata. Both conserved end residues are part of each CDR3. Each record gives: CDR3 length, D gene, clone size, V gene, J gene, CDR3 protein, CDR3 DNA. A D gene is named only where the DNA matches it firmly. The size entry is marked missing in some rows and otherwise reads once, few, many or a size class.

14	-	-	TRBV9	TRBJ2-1	CASSYWGGYNEQFF	TGTGCCAGCAGCTATTGGGGCGGCTACAATGAGCAGTTCTTC
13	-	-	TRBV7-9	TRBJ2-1	CASSSAWGHEQFF	TGTGCCAGCAGCTCCGCATGGGGACATGAGCAGTTCTTC
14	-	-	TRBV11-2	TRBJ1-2	CASSLINGNYGYTF	TGTGCCAGCAGCTTAATCAACGGAAACTATGGCTACACCTTC
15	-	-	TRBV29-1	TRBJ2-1	CSVELFDSSYNEQFF	TGCAGCGTTGAATTGTTCGACAGCTCCTACAATGAGCAGTTCTTC
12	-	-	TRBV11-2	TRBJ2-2	CAGRAKTGELFF	TGTGCCGGTCGGGCCAAAACCGGGGAGCTGTTTTTT
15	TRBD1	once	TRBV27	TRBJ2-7	CASAPIGTGVHEQYF	TGTGCCAGCGCACCGATCGGGACAGGGGTCCACGAGCAGTACTTC
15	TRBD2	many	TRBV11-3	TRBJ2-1	CASSLGPTGGNEQFF	TGTGCCAGCAGCTTAGGACCGACGGGAGGGAATGAGCAGTTCTTC
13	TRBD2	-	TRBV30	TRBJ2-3	CAWSSAGADTQYF	TGTGCCTGGAGTTCTGCGGGGGCAGATACGCAGTATTTT
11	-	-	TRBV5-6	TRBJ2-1	CASSLAHEQFF	TGTGCCAGCAGCTTGGCGCATGAGCAGTTCTTC
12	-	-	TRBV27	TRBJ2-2	CASSGLTGELFF	TGTGCCAGCAGCGGACTAACCGGGGAGCTGTTTTTT
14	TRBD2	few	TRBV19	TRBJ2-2	CASSRLAEAGELFF	TGTGCCAGTAGTAGACTAGCGGAGGCAGGGGAGCTGTTTTTT
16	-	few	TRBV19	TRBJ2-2	CASSIGAGLNTGELFF	TGTGCCAGTAGTATCGGTGCCGGATTAAACACCGGGGAGCTGTTTTTT
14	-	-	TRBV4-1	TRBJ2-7	CASSQDGRLDEQYF	TGCGCCAGCAGCCAAGATGGCAGACTGGATGAGCAGTACTTC
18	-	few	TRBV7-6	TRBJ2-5	CASSPRGSGPAPRETQYF	TGTGCCAGCAGCCCCAGAGGGAGCGGACCTGCCCCACGGGAGACCCAGTACTTC
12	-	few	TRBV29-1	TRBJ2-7	CSVEAEPYEQYF	TGCAGCGTTGAAGCGGAACCCTACGAGCAGTACTTC
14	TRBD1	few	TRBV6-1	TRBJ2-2	CAIRQGALTGELFF	TGTGCCATCAGACAGGGGGCCCTCACCGGGGAGCTGTTTTTT
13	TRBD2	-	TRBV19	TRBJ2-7	CASSISGRSEQYF	TGTGCCAGTAGTATCAGCGGGAGGAGCGAGCAGTACTTC
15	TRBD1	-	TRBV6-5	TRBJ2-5	CASSYRDRVGETQYF	TGTGCCAGCAGTTACCGGGACAGGGTGGGGGAGACCCAGTACTTC